This TCR beta chain was identified in a study of shared T cell receptors in the human thymus. The CDR3 sequence is 12 residues long. V lost 2 bases and J lost 2, with 3 bases in between. CDR1 is SGHDT, CDR2 YYEEEE, per germline. Clones were sequenced by immunoSEQ multiplex PCR, and TCRdb holds only the in-frame ones, with some missing. The table lists hundreds of thousands of clones, roughly 88% of them singletons. These data were also filed under a second study, of human thymus T cells. From that study: Each of the donors was a healthy Finnish infant who was undergoing open corrective cardiac surgery for congenital heart defects. Thymus tissue was removed during corrective cardiac surgery. Gene usage for V and J segments appeared biased in thymic and blood repertoires. Related research described strongly overlapping thymic repertoires in unrelated people.

The sample comprised thymocytes. This sequence was found in a boy under two years old with a congenital heart defect. The chain employs TRBV5-6 and TRBJ2-3, with no clear D. As DNA, the CDR3 is TGTGCCAGCAGCTTACACACAGATACGCAGTATTTT. Protein sequence: CASSLHTDTQYF.